One sample yielded the 29 T cell receptor beta chains listed below, sequenced in a study of cytomegalovirus exposure and HLA in healthy donors. The primer mix had 60 Vbeta and 13 Jbeta primers. Clones were read by immunoSEQ multiplex PCR, and TCRdb kept only the in-frame ones, dropping some. The table shows 95,000 to 110,000 clones, with 75% to 80% occurring only once. What was sequenced was PBMCs. The origin of the receptors is a man aged 60 to 69 in good health and CMV-seropositive.

The chain is built from TRBV15 and TRBJ1-3, with 10 positions matching TRBD1. With 4 bases clipped from V and 2 bases from J, the junction kept 5 bases outside the gene matches. The CDR3 runs 16 residues. Looked up from germline, CDR1 is LNHNV and CDR2 is YYDKDF (reference sequence). CDR3 DNA: TGTGCCACCAGCATCTCTGGGACAGGGGCTGGAAACACCATATATTTT. It translates to CATSISGTGAGNTIYF.

V is TRBV10-1 and J is TRBJ1-1; the D is unclear. Germline CDR1 reads WNHNN; CDR2 reads SYGVQD (reference sequence). This CDR3 is built from 14 residues. Trimming removed 8 bases at V and 0 bases at J, with 13 bases between. This chain's CDR3 is CASAPGIMNTEAFF. CDR3 nucleotide sequence: TGCGCCAGCGCTCCAGGAATCATGAACACTGAAGCTTTCTTT.

The genes are TRBV11-3 and TRBJ2-1; 7 positions match TRBD2. The CDR3 consists of 14 residues. Germline-derived CDR1 and CDR2 are SGHNT and YENEEA. Trimming removed 5 bases from V and 6 bases from J; junction bases left unmatched: 7. The CDR3 sequence: CASSRLAEVNEQFF. CDR3 DNA: TGTGCCAGCAGCCGACTAGCAGAGGTCAATGAGCAGTTCTTC.

The chain links TRBV6-5 to TRBJ1-5, with D unclear. V shed 0 bases and J shed 4 bases, with 7 bases lying between them. This CDR3 spans 14 amino acids. CDR1 is MNHEY, CDR2 SVGAGI, per germline. The CDR3 reads CASSYSYRNQPQHF. The CDR3 nucleotides are TGTGCCAGCAGTTACTCGTACAGAAATCAGCCCCAGCATTTT.

V is TRBV11-2 and J is TRBJ2-7, with D hard to call. V dropped 3 bases and J dropped 1 base, with 7 bases sitting between them. The CDR3 sequence is 13 residues long. The germline V gene has CDR1 SGHAT and CDR2 FQNNGV. The CDR3 loop reads CASSFSRSYEQYF. The CDR3 nucleotides are TGTGCCAGCAGCTTTAGCCGATCCTACGAGCAGTACTTC.

This chain connects TRBV9 to TRBJ1-2; 9 nucleotides align to TRBD1. The CDR3 consists of 17 residues. Losses at the gene ends were 0 bases for V and 4 bases for J; bases not matched to a gene: 10. From germline, CDR1 is SGDLS and CDR2 YYNGEE. The DNA for the CDR3 is TGTGCCAGCAGCGTAGGTAGGAAGATGACAGGGGGCTATGGCTACACCTTC. Protein product: CASSVGRKMTGGYGYTF.

J is TRBJ2-3 and V is TRBV19; TRBD2 agrees at 10 bases. This CDR3 is built from 15 residues. Germline trimming cut 5 bases from V and 1 base from J; bases unmatched to any gene: 3. Looked up from germline, CDR1 is LNHDA and CDR2 is SQIVND (reference sequence). The DNA of the CDR3 is TGTGCCAGTAGTGACCTAGCGGGGGGCACAGATACGCAGTATTTT. Its protein product is CASSDLAGGTDTQYF.

This clone was counted once. The rearrangement joins TRBV30 to TRBJ2-7; D call uncertain. Trimming removed 0 bases at V and 0 bases at J, with 6 bases between. The CDR3 is 13 amino acids. CDR1 GTSNPN and CDR2 SVGIG come from the germline V gene (reference sequence). Written as DNA, the CDR3 is TGTGCCTGGAGTGTAGTCAGCTCCTACGAGCAGTACTTC. Protein product: CAWSVVSSYEQYF.

The rearrangement joins TRBV19 to TRBJ1-1, with a tentative D call TRBD1 (6 bases). Germline assignment: CDR1 LNHDA and CDR2 SQIVND (reference sequence). The length of the CDR3 is 14 residues. V was cut by 3 bases and J by 3 bases, with 11 bases left in between. The CDR3 DNA sequence: TGTGCCAGTAGTATCGGAGCAGGGGACACTGAAGCTTTCTTT. It encodes CASSIGAGDTEAFF.

The rearrangement links TRBV23-1 to TRBJ1-2; TRBD1 agrees at 7 bases. TRBV23-1 is reported as an ORF; its role is uncertain. This CDR3 region has 19 residues. Germline trimming cut 0 bases from V and 6 bases from J; bases unmatched to any gene: 19. CDR3 amino acids: CASSQSLFHVTGKFDGYTF. As DNA, the CDR3 is TGCGCCAGCAGTCAATCTCTCTTCCACGTGACAGGGAAGTTCGATGGCTACACCTTC.

The gene calls are TRBV2 and TRBJ2-2, with TRBD1 identical over 9 bases. This CDR3 comprises 18 residues. J gave up 0 bases and V 2 bases, and 7 bases lay outside the gene matches. Germline V CDR1 and CDR2: SNHLY, FYNNEI. CDR3 DNA: TGTGCCAGCAGTGAAAGTAGGGACAGGGAGTCGAACACCGGGGAGCTGTTTTTT. Protein product: CASSESRDRESNTGELFF. Combining the CDR3 with reference TRBV2 and TRBJ2-2 gives the whole variable domain EPEVTQTPSHQVTQMGQEVILRCVPISNHLYFYWYRQILGQKVEFLVSFYNNEISEKSEIFDDQFSVERPDGSNFTLKIRSTKLEDSAMYFCASSESRDRESNTGELFFGEGSRLTVL.

V and J are TRBV6-4 and TRBJ2-5, with 8 bases that match TRBD1. TRBJ2-7 explains the end of the DNA better; the J call may be wrong. CDR3 length: 14 amino acids. The germline CDR1 and CDR2 sequences are MRHNA and SNTAGT. CDR3 sequence reads: CASSGQGRGYEQYF. CDR3 coding DNA: TGTGCCAGCAGTGGACAGGGGAGAGGATACGAGCAGTACTTC.

The V call is TRBV10-3, the J call TRBJ2-7, with a possible D match to TRBD2 (6 bases). The CDR3 totals 12 residues. V shed 8 bases and J shed 3 bases, with 11 bases lying between them. Germline V gives CDR1 ENHRY, CDR2 SYGVKD. CDR3 sequence (DNA): TGTGCCATCGGTCAGGACTACTACGAGCAGTACTTC. The encoded protein is CAIGQDYYEQYF.

The chain joins TRBV6-5 to TRBJ2-7; 10 bases are shared with TRBD1. V was clipped by 6 bases and J by 5 bases; unmatched bases: 7. The CDR3 loop spans 14 amino acids. Germline V CDR1 and CDR2: MNHEY, SVGAGI. The CDR3 spells CASSHRDRGDEQYF. The CDR3 nucleotides are TGTGCCAGCAGCCACAGGGACAGGGGCGACGAGCAGTACTTC.

A few counts support this clone. The rearrangement joins TRBV5-6 to TRBJ2-7, with D possibly being TRBD1 (6 bases). The CDR3 has 14 residues. Deletions cut 0 bases from V and 1 base from J, with 8 bases between. Germline values: CDR1 SGHDT, CDR2 YYEEEE. CDR3 sequence (DNA): TGTGCCAGCAGCTTGGTCAGGGGATCCTACGAGCAGTACTTC. Amino acids: CASSLVRGSYEQYF. Combining the CDR3 with reference TRBV5-6 and TRBJ2-7 gives the whole variable domain DAGVTQSPTHLIKTRGQQVTLRCSPKSGHDTVSWYQQALGQGPQFIFQYYEEEERQRGNFPDRFSGHQFPNYSSELNVNALLLGDSALYLCASSLVRGSYEQYFGPGTRLTVT.

The chain is built from TRBV7-3 and TRBJ2-3; a possible D gene is TRBD1 (6 bases). CDR3 size: 12 residues. The germline CDR1 and CDR2 sequences are SGHTA and FQGTGA. Trimming cost V 4 bases and J 8 bases, with 10 bases left between them. The CDR3 is CASSSTGLTQYF. The CDR3 DNA sequence: TGTGCCAGCAGCTCCACAGGGCTTACGCAGTATTTT.

The chain uses TRBV7-9 and TRBJ2-5; no clear D. The CDR3 loop spans 17 amino acids. The germline V gene has CDR1 SEHNR and CDR2 FQNEAQ (reference sequence). Between the trimmed V and J ends, which lost 2 bases and 4 bases, there was a span of 20 bases. CDR3 sequence (DNA): TGTGCCAGCAGCTTATTTGACTCGGCCCGATACCGAGAGACCCAGTACTTC. Its translation is CASSLFDSARYRETQYF.

This sequence joins TRBV6-5 and TRBJ1-1, with TRBD1 as a possible D gene (6 bases). Germline CDR1 is MNHEY and CDR2 is SVGAGI. This CDR3 is 14 amino acids long. Between the trimmed V and J ends, which lost 8 bases and 4 bases, there was a span of 17 bases. The CDR3 DNA sequence: TGTGCCAGCTCACGGGGGGCTCGAGGCACTGAAGCTTTCTTT. Translated: CASSRGARGTEAFF.

The chain carries TRBV10-2 and TRBJ2-3; D is undetermined. The CDR3 runs to 13 residues. Germline V gene sequence: CDR1 WSHSY, CDR2 SAAADI. Trimming left V 7 bases short and J 2 bases short, with 10 bases between. In DNA form, the CDR3 reads TGCGCCAGCACCAGACTCCTCACAGATACGCAGTATTTT. Encoded protein: CASTRLLTDTQYF.

The V gene is TRBV19, the J gene TRBJ1-1; D remains ambiguous. The V gene's germline CDR1 is LNHDA and CDR2 SQIVND (reference sequence). V was trimmed by 9 bases and J by 4 bases, leaving 12 bases between them. This CDR3 region has 12 residues. CDR3 in amino acids: CASRRGPTEAFF. Written as DNA, the CDR3 is TGTGCCAGCAGACGAGGGCCCACTGAAGCTTTCTTT.

This chain connects TRBV19 to TRBJ1-1; D remains ambiguous. Trimming took off 8 bases at V and 3 bases at J, with 22 bases between the two ends. Germline V gene lookup returns CDR1 LNHDA and CDR2 SQIVND (reference sequence). CDR3 length: 16 amino acids. DNA for the CDR3: TGTGCCAGTCTCTCGTCGGACGGAGGATGGGACACTGAAGCTTTCTTT. It codes for CASLSSDGGWDTEAFF.

The chain is built from TRBV4-1 and TRBJ1-2, with D possibly TRBD1 on 6 matching bases. CDR1 is MGHRA and CDR2 is YSYEKL in the germline V gene. The CDR3 totals 15 residues. The V end lost 6 bases, the J end lost 4 bases, and 18 bases lay between the germline ends. CDR3 amino acids: CASRPTDSAGYGYTF. The CDR3 coding sequence is TGCGCCAGCAGACCTACGGACAGTGCAGGCTATGGCTACACCTTC.

The CDR3 spells CASSLGGQSHDGYTF. For the CDR3, the DNA is TGTGCCAGCAGCTTAGGGGGACAGAGCCACGATGGCTACACCTTC. The gene calls are TRBV7-9 and TRBJ1-2, with TRBD1 matching 7 bases. The CDR3 extends over 15 amino acids. Germline V gives CDR1 SEHNR, CDR2 FQNEAQ (reference sequence). Germline trimming cut 1 base from V and 6 bases from J; bases unmatched to any gene: 8.

The chain uses TRBV4-1 and TRBJ1-4, with D perhaps matching TRBD1 (6 bases). The germline gives CDR1 MGHRA, CDR2 YSYEKL. This CDR3 contains 14 residues. Trimming removed 1 base at V and 8 bases at J, with 11 bases between. As DNA, the CDR3 is TGCGCCAGCAGCCAAGGGACAGACCGGGAAAAACTGTTTTTT. It encodes CASSQGTDREKLFF.

The rearrangement joins TRBV7-9 to TRBJ1-2; D is uncertain. Trimming pared 0 bases from V and 0 bases from J, leaving 11 bases between. The CDR3 totals 16 residues. The germline V gene encodes CDR1 SEHNR and CDR2 FQNEAQ (reference sequence). The CDR3: CASSLATAGANYGYTF. CDR3 nucleotide sequence: TGTGCCAGCAGCTTAGCGACCGCCGGAGCTAACTATGGCTACACCTTC.

V usage is TRBV19 and J usage is TRBJ2-1, with TRBD1 as a possible D gene (5 bases). Germline lookup yields CDR1 LNHDA and CDR2 SQIVND (reference sequence). CDR3 length equals 17 residues. With 3 bases removed from V and 2 bases from J, the gap between germline ends came to 17 bases. CDR3 in amino acids: CASSMTQGIGPYNEQFF. The CDR3 region has the DNA TGTGCCAGTAGTATGACTCAGGGAATAGGTCCCTACAATGAGCAGTTCTTC.

This clone was detected a few times. The gene calls are TRBV6-5 and TRBJ2-7, with a possible D match to TRBD2 (5 bases). Trimming left V 7 bases short and J 0 bases short, with 13 bases between. The CDR3 length is 14 residues. Germline V lookup: CDR1 MNHEY, CDR2 SVGAGI. CDR3 coding DNA: TGTGCCAGCATGGAGCGGAAGGTCTCCTACGAGCAGTACTTC. It yields the protein CASMERKVSYEQYF.

The chain uses TRBV7-2 and TRBJ2-5; D is perhaps TRBD2 (5 bases). Trimming removed 0 bases at V and 3 bases at J, with 5 bases between. Germline lookup yields CDR1 SGHTA and CDR2 FQGNSA. The CDR3 extends over 13 amino acids. In nucleotides, the CDR3 is TGTGCCAGCAGCTTAGCGAGGGAAGAGACCCAGTACTTC. It is translated as CASSLAREETQYF.

J is TRBJ2-1 and V is TRBV15; 7 bases agree with TRBD2. V gave up 4 bases and J gave up 5 bases; unmatched junction bases: 17. The V gene's germline CDR1 is LNHNV and CDR2 YYDKDF (reference sequence). This CDR3 is 18 amino acids long. The CDR3 DNA reads TGTGCCACCAGCACCCACCTCGGGGCTAGCGGCAAGAACAATGAGCAGTTCTTC. As protein: CATSTHLGASGKNNEQFF.